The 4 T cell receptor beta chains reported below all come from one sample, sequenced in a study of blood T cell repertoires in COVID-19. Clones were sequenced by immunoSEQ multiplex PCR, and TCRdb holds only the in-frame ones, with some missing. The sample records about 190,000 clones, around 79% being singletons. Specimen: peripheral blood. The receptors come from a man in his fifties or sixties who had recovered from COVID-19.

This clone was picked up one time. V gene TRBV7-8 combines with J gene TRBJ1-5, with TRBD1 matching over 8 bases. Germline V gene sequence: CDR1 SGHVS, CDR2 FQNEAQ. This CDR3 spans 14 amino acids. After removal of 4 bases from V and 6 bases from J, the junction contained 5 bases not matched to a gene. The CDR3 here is CASSSTGGGQPQHF. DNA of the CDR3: TGTGCCAGCAGCTCCACAGGGGGTGGTCAGCCCCAGCATTTT. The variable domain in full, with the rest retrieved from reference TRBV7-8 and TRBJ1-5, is GAGVSQSPRYKVAKRGQDVALRCDPISGHVSLFWYQQALGQGPEFLTYFQNEAQLDKSGLPSDRFFAERPEGSVSTLKIQRTQQEDSAVYLCASSSTGGGQPQHFGDGTRLSIL.

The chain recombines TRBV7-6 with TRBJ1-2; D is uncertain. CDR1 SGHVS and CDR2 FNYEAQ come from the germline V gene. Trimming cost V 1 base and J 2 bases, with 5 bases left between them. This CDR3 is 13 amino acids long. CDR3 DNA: TGTGCCAGCAGCTTAGATCAGAACTATGGCTACACCTTC. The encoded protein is CASSLDQNYGYTF.

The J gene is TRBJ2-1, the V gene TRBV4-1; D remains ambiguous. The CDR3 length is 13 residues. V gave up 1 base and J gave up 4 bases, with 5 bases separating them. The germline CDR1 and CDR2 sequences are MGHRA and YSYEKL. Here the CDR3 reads CASSQVGYNEQFF. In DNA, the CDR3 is TGCGCCAGCAGCCAAGTCGGTTACAATGAGCAGTTCTTC.

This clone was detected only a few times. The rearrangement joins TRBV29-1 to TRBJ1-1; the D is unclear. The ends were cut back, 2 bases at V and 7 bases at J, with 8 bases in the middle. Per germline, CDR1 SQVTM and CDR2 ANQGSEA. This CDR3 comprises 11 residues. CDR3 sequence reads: CSVELAGEAFF. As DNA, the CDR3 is TGCAGCGTTGAATTGGCAGGTGAAGCTTTCTTT.